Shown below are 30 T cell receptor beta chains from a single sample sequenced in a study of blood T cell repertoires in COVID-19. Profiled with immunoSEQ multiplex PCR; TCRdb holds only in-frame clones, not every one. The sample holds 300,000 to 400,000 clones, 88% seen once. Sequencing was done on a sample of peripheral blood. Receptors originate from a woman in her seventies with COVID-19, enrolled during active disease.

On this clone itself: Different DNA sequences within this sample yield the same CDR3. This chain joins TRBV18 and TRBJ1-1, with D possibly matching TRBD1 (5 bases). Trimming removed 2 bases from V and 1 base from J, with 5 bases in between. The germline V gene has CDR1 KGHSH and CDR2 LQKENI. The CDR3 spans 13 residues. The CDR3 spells CASSPGANTEAFF. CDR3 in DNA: TGTGCCAGCTCACCAGGGGCGAACACTGAAGCTTTCTTT.

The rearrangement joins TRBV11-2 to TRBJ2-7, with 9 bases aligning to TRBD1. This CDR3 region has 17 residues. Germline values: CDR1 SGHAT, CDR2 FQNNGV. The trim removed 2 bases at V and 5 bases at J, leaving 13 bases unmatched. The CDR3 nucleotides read TGTGCCAGCAGCTTAATAGGGACAGGGTTTGGTGCTGACGAGCAGTACTTC. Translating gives CASSLIGTGFGADEQYF.

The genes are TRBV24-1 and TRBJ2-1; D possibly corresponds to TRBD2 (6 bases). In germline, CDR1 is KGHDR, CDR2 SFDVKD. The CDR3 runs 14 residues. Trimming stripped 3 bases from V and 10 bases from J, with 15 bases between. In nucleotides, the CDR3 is TGTGCCACCAGTGATCAAATGGGCGGGGACGAGCAGTTCTTC. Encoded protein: CATSDQMGGDEQFF.

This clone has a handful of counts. The CDR3 DNA follows: TGTGCCTGGAAGACTAGCGGATTCTACGAGCAGTACTTC. Amino acids: CAWKTSGFYEQYF. V and J are TRBV30 and TRBJ2-7; 9 positions match TRBD2. The CDR3 extends over 13 amino acids. Germline V gene lookup returns CDR1 GTSNPN and CDR2 SVGIG (reference sequence). With V trimmed by 4 bases and J by 3 bases, 4 bases remained unmatched.

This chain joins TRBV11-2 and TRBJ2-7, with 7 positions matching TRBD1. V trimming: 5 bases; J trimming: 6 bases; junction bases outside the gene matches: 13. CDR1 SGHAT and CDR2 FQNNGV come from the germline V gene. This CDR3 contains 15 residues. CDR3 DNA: TGTGCCAGCAGCAGCCGTCGGACAGGCAAGTCCGAGCAGTACTTC. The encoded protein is CASSSRRTGKSEQYF.

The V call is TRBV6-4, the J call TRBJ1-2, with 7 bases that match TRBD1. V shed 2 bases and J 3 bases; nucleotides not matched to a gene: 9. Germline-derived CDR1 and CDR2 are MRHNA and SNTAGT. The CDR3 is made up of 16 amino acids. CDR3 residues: CASSDPGTATYYGYTF. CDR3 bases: TGTGCCAGCAGTGACCCTGGGACAGCTACCTACTATGGCTACACCTTC.

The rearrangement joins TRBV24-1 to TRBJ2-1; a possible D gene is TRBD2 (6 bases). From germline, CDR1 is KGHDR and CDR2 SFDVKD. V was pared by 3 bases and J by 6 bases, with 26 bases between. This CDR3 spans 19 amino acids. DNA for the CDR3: TGTGCCACCAGTGATACTCAGACCTCCGGGACGGTGGGGGGCAATGAGCAGTTCTTC. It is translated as CATSDTQTSGTVGGNEQFF.

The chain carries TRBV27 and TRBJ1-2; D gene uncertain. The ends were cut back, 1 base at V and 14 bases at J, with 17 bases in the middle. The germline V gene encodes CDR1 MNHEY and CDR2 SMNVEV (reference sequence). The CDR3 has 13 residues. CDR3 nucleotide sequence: TGTGCCAGCAGTTTATTGACGGTTCGGGAGGAAACCTTC. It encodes CASSLLTVREETF.

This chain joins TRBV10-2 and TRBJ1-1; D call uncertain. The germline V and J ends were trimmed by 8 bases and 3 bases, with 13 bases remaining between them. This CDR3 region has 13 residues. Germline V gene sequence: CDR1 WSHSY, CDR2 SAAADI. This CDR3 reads CASARLLYTEAFF. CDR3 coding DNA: TGCGCCAGCGCCAGACTTCTATACACTGAAGCTTTCTTT.

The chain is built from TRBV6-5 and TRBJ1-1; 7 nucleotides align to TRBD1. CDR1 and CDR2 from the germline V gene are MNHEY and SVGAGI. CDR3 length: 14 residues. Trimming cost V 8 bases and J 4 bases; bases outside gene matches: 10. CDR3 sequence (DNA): TGTGCCAGCCAGAAGCAGGGGGTGCGCACTGAAGCTTTCTTT. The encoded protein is CASQKQGVRTEAFF.

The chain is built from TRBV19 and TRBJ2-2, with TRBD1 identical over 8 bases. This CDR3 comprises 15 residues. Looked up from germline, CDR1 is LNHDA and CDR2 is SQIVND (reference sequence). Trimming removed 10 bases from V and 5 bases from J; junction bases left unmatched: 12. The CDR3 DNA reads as TGTGCCACCAACCCGGACAGGGTGAGAACCGGGGAGCTGTTTTTT. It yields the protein CATNPDRVRTGELFF.

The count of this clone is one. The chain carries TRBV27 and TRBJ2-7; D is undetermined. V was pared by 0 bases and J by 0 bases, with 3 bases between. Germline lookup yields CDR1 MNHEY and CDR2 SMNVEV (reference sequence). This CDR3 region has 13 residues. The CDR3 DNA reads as TGTGCCAGCAGTTTATCCCTCTCCTACGAGCAGTACTTC. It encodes CASSLSLSYEQYF.

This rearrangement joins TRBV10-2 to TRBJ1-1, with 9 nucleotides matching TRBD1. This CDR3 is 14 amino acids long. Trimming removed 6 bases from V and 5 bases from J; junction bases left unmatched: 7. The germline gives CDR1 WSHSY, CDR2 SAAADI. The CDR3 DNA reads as TGCGCCAGCAGGATAACAGGGGGCTGGACTGAAGCTTTCTTT. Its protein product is CASRITGGWTEAFF.

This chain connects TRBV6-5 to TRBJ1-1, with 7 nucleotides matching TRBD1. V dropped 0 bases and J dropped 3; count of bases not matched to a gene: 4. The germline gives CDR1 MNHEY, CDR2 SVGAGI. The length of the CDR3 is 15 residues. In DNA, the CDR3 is TGTGCCAGCAGTTACTCGAGGGGGCAAGACACTGAAGCTTTCTTT. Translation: CASSYSRGQDTEAFF.

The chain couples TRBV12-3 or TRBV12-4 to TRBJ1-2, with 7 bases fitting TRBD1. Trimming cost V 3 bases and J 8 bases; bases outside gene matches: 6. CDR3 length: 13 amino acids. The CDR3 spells CASSLSRGEGYTF. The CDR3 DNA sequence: TGTGCCAGCAGTTTGTCCAGGGGGGAAGGCTACACCTTC.

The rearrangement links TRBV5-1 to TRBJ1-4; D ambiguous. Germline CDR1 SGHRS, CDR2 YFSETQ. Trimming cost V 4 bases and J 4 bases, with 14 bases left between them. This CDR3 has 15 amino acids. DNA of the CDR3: TGCGCCAGCAGCCCCGGGGATCCTCTTAATGAAAAACTGTTTTTT. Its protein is CASSPGDPLNEKLFF.

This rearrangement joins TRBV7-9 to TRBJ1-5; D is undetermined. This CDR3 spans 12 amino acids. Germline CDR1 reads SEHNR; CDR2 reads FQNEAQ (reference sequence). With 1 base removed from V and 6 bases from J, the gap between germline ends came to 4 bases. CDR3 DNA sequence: TGTGCCAGCAGCTTAGGCGGTCAGCCCCAGCATTTT. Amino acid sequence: CASSLGGQPQHF.

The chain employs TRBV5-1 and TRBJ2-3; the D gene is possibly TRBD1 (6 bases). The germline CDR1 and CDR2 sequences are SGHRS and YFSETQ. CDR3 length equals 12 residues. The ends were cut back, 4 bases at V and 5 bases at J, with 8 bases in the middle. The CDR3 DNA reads TGCGCCAGCAGCGAGGGGGTAGATACGCAGTATTTT. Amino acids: CASSEGVDTQYF.

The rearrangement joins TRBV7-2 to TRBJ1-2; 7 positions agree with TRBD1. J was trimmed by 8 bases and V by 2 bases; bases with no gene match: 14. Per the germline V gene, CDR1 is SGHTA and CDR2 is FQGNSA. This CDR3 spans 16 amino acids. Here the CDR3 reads CASSLRGDSPPRGYTF. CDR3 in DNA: TGTGCCAGCAGCTTAAGAGGGGACAGCCCCCCTCGGGGCTACACCTTC.

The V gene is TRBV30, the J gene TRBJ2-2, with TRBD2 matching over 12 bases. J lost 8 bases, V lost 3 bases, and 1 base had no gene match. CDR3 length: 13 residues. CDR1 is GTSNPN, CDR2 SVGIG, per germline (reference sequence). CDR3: CAWRGTSGGELFF. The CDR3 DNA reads TGTGCCTGGAGAGGGACTAGCGGGGGGGAGCTGTTTTTT.

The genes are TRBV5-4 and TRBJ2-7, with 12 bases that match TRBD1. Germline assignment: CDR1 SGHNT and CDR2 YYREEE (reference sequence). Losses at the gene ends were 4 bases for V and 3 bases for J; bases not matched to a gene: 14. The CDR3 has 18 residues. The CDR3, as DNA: TGTGCCAGCAGCCCTGGGACAGGGGGCGCCTTATTCGGCTACGAGCAGTACTTC. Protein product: CASSPGTGGALFGYEQYF.

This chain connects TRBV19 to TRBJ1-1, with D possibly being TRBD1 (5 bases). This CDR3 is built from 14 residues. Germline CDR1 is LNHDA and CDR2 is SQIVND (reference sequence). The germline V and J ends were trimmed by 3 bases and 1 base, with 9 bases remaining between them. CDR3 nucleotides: TGTGCCAGTAGTATGGCGGGGGGGAACACTGAAGCTTTCTTT. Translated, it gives CASSMAGGNTEAFF.

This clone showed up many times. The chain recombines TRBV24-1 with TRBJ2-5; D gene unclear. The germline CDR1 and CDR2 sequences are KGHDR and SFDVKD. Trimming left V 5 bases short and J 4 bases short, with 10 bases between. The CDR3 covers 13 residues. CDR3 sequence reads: CATSVGSGETQYF. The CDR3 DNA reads TGTGCCACCAGTGTCGGGTCTGGAGAGACCCAGTACTTC.

The CDR3 DNA reads TGTGCCAGCAGCTCGTCCCCCTACGAGCAGTACTTC. This gives the protein CASSSSPYEQYF. The rearrangement links TRBV13 to TRBJ2-7; D ambiguous. Trimming removed 4 bases at V and 2 bases at J, with 6 bases between. Per the germline V gene, CDR1 is PRHDT and CDR2 is FYEKMQ (reference sequence). This CDR3 region has 12 residues.

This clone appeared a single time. The CDR3 bases are TGTGCCAGTAGTATAGGCGGGGGGCCTACTGAAGCTTTCTTT. This sequence encodes CASSIGGGPTEAFF. The chain has TRBV19 and TRBJ1-1; D is perhaps TRBD1 (6 bases). Germline loops: CDR1 LNHDA, CDR2 SQIVND (reference sequence). The CDR3 runs 14 residues. The germline V and J ends were trimmed by 1 base and 5 bases, with 11 bases remaining between them. The full variable domain, in which reference TRBV19 and TRBJ1-1 provide the parts outside the CDR3, is DGGITQSPKYLFRKEGQNVTLSCEQNLNHDAMYWYRQDPGQGLRLIYYSQIVNDFQKGDIAEGYSVSREKKESFPLTVTSAQKNPTAFYLCASSIGGGPTEAFFGQGTRLTVV.

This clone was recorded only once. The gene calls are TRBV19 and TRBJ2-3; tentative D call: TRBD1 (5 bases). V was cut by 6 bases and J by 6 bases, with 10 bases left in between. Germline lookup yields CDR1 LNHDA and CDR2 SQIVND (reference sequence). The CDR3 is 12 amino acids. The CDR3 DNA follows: TGTGCCAGTAGCTCAGGGTGGGATACGCAGTATTTT. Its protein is CASSSGWDTQYF.

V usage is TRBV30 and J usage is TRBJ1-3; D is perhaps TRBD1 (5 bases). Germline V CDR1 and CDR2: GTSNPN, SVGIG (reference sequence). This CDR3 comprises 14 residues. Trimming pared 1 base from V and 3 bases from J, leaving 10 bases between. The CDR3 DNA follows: TGTGCCTGGAGTGCAGGGTATGGTGGAAACACCATATATTTT. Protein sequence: CAWSAGYGGNTIYF.

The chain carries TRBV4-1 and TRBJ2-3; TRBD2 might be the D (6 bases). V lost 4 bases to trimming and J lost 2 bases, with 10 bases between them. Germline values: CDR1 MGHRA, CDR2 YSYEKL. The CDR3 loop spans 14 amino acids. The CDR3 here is CASSPWGDTDTQYF. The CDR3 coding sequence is TGCGCCAGCAGCCCCTGGGGGGACACAGATACGCAGTATTTT.

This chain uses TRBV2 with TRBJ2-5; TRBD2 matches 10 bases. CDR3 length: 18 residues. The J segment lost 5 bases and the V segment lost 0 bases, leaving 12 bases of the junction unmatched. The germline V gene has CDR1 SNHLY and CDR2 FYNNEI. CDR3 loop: CASSEAPSGGAVAETQYF. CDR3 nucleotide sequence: TGTGCCAGCAGTGAAGCGCCAAGCGGGGGGGCTGTGGCGGAGACCCAGTACTTC. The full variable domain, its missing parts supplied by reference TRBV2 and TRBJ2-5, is EPEVTQTPSHQVTQMGQEVILRCVPISNHLYFYWYRQILGQKVEFLVSFYNNEISEKSEIFDDQFSVERPDGSNFTLKIRSTKLEDSAMYFCASSEAPSGGAVAETQYFGPGTRLLVL.

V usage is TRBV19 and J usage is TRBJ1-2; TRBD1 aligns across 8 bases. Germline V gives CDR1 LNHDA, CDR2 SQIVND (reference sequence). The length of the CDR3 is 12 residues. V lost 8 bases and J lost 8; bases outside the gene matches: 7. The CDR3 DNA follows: TGTGCCAGTCAGGGGGCTTTGGAGGGCTACACCTTC. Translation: CASQGALEGYTF.